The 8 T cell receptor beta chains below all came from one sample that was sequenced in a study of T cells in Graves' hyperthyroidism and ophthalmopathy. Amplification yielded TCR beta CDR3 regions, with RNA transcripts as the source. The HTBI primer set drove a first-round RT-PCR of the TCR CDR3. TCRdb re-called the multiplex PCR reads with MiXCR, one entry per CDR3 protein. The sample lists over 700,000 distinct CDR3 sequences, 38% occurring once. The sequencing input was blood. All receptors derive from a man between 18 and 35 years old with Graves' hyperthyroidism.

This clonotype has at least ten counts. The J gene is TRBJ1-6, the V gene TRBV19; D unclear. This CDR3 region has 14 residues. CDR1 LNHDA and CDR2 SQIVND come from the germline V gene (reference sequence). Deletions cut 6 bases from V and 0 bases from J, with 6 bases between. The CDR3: CASRGSSYNSPLHF. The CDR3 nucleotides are TGTGCCAGTAGAGGGAGCTCCTATAATTCACCCCTCCACTTT. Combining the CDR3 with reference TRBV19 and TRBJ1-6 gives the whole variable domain DGGITQSPKYLFRKEGQNVTLSCEQNLNHDAMYWYRQDPGQGLRLIYYSQIVNDFQKGDIAEGYSVSREKKESFPLTVTSAQKNPTAFYLCASRGSSYNSPLHFGNGTRLTVT.

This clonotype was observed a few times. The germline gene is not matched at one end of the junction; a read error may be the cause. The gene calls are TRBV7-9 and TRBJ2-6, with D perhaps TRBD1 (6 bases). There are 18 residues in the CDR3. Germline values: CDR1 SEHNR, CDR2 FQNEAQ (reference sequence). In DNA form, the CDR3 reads TGCGCCAGCAGCCAAGTGTGGATCAACAGGGATGGGGCCAACGTCCTGACTTTC. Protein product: CASSQVWINRDGANVLTF. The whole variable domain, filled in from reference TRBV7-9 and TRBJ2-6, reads DTGVSQNPRHKITKRGQNVTFRCDPISEHNRLYWYRQTLGQGPEFLTYFQNEAQLEKSRLLSDRFSAERPKGSFSTLEIQRTEQGDSAMYLCASSQVWINRDGANVLTFGAGSRLTVL.

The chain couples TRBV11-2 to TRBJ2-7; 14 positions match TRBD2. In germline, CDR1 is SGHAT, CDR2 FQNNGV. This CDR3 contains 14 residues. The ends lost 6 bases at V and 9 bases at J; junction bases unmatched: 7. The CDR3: CASSLGTSGRGQYF. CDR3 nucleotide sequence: TGTGCCAGCAGTCTAGGGACTAGCGGGAGAGGGCAGTACTTC.

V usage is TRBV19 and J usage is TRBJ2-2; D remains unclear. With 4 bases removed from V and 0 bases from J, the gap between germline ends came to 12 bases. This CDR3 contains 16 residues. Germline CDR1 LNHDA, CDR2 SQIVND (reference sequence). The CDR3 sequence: CASSNLLIANTGELFF. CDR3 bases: TGTGCCAGTAGTAACCTTCTAATCGCGAACACCGGGGAGCTGTTTTTT.

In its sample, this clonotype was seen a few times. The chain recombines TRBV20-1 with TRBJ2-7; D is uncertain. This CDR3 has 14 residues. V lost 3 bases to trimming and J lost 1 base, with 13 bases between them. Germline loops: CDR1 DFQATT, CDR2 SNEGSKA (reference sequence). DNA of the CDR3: TGCAGTGCTAGCGCGGCCCGAGTGTCCTACGAGCAGTACTTC. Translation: CSASAARVSYEQYF.

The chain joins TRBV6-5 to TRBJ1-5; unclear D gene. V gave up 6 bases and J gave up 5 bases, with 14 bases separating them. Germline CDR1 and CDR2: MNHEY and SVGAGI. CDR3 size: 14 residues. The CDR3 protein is CASSREGSDQPQHF. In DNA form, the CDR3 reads TGTGCCAGCAGCCGGGAGGGATCCGATCAGCCCCAGCATTTT.

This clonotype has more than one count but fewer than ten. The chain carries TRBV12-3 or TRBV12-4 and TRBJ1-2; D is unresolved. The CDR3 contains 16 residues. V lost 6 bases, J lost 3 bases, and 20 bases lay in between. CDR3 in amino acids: CASSQVSGQAHYGYTF. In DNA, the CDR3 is TGTGCCAGCAGCCAAGTGAGTGGGCAGGCCCACTATGGCTACACCTTC.

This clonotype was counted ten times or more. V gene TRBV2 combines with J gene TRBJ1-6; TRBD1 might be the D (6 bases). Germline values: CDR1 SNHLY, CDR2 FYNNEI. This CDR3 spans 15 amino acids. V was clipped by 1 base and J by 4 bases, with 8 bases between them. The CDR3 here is CASSEGGTYNSPLHF. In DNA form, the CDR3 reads TGTGCCAGCAGTGAAGGGGGGACATATAATTCACCCCTCCACTTT.